The source of this T cell receptor beta chain is a study of blood T cell repertoires in COVID-19. Study summary: Sources were T cells, B-cell-depleted T cells, or PBMCs; the material itself was cDNA or gDNA.

In the authors' methods: Counts of nucleated cells, estimated from reference gene primer amplification, were obtained. Profiling relied on immunoSEQ multiplex PCR, and the TCRdb table lists in-frame clones only, not all of them. V and J calls and clone size are given by that table; D and trimming were obtained from the DNA. The profile shows 120,000 or so clones, roughly 84% of them singletons. Germline V gene sequence: CDR1 SGHTA, CDR2 FQGNSA. Deletions cut 4 bases from V and 1 base from J, with 8 bases between. The CDR3 is 13 residues long. Sequencing used peripheral blood. This clonotype was sampled from a woman older than 75 with acute or convalescent COVID-19. The gene calls are TRBV7-2 and TRBJ2-7; D is ambiguous. CDR3 loop: CASSWARSYEQYF. In DNA, the CDR3 is TGTGCCAGCAGCTGGGCGAGATCCTACGAGCAGTACTTC.